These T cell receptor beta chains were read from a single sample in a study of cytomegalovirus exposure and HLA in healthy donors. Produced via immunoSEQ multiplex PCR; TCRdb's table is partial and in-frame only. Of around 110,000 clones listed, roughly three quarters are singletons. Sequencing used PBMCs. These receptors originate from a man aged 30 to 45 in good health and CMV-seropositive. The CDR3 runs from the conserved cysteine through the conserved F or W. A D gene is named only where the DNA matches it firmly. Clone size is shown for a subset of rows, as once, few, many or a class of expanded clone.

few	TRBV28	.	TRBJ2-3	TGTGCCAGCAGGTCGGGTGGAGCCGGCACAGATACGCAGTATTTT	CASRSGGAGTDTQYF
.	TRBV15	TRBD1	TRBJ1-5	TGTGCCACCAGAACTACAGGGGACAATCAGCCCCAGCATTTT	CATRTTGDNQPQHF
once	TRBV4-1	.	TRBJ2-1	TGCGCCAGCAGCCGGAGCCCGGCGGGGACAGAAAACAATGAGCAGTTCTTC	CASSRSPAGTENNEQFF
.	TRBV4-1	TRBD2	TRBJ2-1	TGCGCCAGCAGTCGCCGACTAGCGGGAGATACAAGCTCCTACAATGAGCAGTTCTTC	CASSRRLAGDTSSYNEQFF
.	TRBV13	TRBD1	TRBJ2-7	TGTGCCAGTAACAAACAGGGGAGCTCCTACGAGCAGTACTTC	CASNKQGSSYEQYF
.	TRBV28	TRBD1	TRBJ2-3	TGTGCCAGCAGTCACAGGGGGCCGGGCCCAGATACGCAGTATTTT	CASSHRGPGPDTQYF
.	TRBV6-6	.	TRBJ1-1	TGTGCCAGCAGTTACTCCGACGGGGGGGTTGACACTGAAGCTTTCTTT	CASSYSDGGVDTEAFF
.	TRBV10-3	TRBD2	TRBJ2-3	TGTGCCATCAGGGTAGCGACTAGCGGGAATGCAGATACGCAGTATTTT	CAIRVATSGNADTQYF
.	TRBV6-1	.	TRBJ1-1	TGTGCCAGCATAGGTTGGGGGGTCACACTGGAAGCTTTCTTT	CASIGWGVTLEAFF
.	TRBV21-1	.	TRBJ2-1	TGTGCCAGCAGTCCCTTAGACAATGAGCAGTTCTTC	CASSPLDNEQFF
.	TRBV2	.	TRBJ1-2	TGTGCCAGCAGTGTTCGGGTTCGAGGTTCTGGGGGCTACACCTTC	CASSVRVRGSGGYTF
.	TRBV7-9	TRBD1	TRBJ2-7	TGTTCCAGCATCCTGGGGAGGACAGGGGGAGGCGAGCAGTACTTC	CSSILGRTGGGEQYF
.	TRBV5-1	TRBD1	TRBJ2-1	TGCGCCAGCAGCCCGCGACCGACAGGGGTGGTGCAGTTCTTC	CASSPRPTGVVQFF
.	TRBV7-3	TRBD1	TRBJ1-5	TGTGCCAGCAGCCAGGGACAGAATCAGCCCCAGCATTTT	CASSQGQNQPQHF
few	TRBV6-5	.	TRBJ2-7	TGTGCCAGCAGCAACTCGGAGGGTTCTTCCCACGAGCAGTACTTC	CASSNSEGSSHEQYF
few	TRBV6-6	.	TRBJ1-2	TGTGCCAGCAGTTACCGGCAGGGAGGTTATGGCTACACCTTC	CASSYRQGGYGYTF
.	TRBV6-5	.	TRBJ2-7	TGTGCCAGCAGTTACCCTCTCGGGGGGCGCGTCTACGAGCAGTACTTC	CASSYPLGGRVYEQYF
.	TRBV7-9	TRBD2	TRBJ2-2	TGTGCCAGCAGCTTCCCGCGGGAGGGCCCCGGGGAGCTGTTTTTT	CASSFPREGPGELFF
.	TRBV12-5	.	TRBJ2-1	TGTGCTAGTGGTTTGGTACTTCCGGGTCTCTACAATGAGCAGTTCTTC	CASGLVLPGLYNEQFF
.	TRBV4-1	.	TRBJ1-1	TGCGCCAGCAGCTTGGTACAGGGTCTCATGAACACTGAAGCTTTCTTT	CASSLVQGLMNTEAFF
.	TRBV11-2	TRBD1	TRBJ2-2	TGTGCCAGCAGCTTTGGGACAGCGAACACCGGGGAGCTGTTTTTT	CASSFGTANTGELFF
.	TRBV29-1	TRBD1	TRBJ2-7	TGCAGCGTTCACCCCGGGACAGGGGACGAGCAGTACTTC	CSVHPGTGDEQYF
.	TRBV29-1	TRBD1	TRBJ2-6	TGCAGCGTTAGATCCGGGACAGGCTTTCTTGAGGCCAACGGCCTGACTTTC	CSVRSGTGFLEANGLTF
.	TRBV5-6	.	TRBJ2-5	TGTGCCAGCAGCACACTATCTTCTACCAAGACCCAGTACTTC	CASSTLSSTKTQYF
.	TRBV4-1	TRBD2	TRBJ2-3	TGCGCCAGCAGCCTGGGAGGGGACGGCACAGATACGCAGTATTTT	CASSLGGDGTDTQYF
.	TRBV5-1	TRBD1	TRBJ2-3	TGCGCCAGCAGCGTGGGACAGGGCACAGATACGCAGTATTTT	CASSVGQGTDTQYF
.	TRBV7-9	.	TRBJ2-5	TGTTCCAGCAGCTTAGGGATAGCTGGAGCCGAAGAGACCCAGTACTTC	CSSSLGIAGAEETQYF
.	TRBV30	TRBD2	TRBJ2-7	TGTGCCTGGAGCCGCGGGGGGGCCCTCTACGAGCAGTACTTC	CAWSRGGALYEQYF
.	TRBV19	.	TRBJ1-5	TGTGCCAGTAGACTAACTAAGGTAAATCAGCCCCAGCATTTT	CASRLTKVNQPQHF
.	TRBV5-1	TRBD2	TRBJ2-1	TGCGCCAGCAGCGTACCGACTAGCGGGAGTGGGAATGAGCAGTTCTTC	CASSVPTSGSGNEQFF
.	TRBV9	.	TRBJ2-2	TGTGCCAGCAGCGCCACAGGGCCCGGGGAGCTGTTTTTT	CASSATGPGELFF